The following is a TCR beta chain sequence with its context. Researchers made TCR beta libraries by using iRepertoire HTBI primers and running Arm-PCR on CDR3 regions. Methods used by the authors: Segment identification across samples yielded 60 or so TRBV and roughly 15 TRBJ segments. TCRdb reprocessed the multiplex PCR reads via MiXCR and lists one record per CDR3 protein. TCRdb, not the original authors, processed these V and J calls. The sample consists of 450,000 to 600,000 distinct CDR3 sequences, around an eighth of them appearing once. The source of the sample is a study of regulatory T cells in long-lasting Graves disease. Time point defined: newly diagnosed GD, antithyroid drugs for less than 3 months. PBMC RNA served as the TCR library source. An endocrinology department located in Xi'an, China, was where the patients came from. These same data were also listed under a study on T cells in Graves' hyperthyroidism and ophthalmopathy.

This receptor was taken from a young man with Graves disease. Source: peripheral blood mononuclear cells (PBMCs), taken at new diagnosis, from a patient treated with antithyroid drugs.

CDR3 region: CASSLAGVVGELFF. Written as DNA, the CDR3 is TGTGCCAGCAGCTTAGCGGGAGTGGTCGGGGAGCTGTTTTTT. V and J are TRBV7-2 and TRBJ2-2, with D possibly TRBD2 on 5 matching bases. Trimming removed 0 bases from V and 7 bases from J, with 9 bases in between. Germline V CDR1 and CDR2: SGHTA, FQGNSA. The CDR3 totals 14 residues.